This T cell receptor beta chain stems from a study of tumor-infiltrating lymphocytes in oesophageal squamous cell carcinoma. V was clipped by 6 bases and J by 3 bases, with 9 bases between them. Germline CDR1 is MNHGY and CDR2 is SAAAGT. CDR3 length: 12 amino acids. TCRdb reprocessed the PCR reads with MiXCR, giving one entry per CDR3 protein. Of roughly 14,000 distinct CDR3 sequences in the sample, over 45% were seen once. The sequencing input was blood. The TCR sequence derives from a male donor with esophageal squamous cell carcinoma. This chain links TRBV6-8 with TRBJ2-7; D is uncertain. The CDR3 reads CASSDYNYEQYF. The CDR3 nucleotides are TGTGCCAGCAGCGATTACAACTACGAGCAGTACTTC.